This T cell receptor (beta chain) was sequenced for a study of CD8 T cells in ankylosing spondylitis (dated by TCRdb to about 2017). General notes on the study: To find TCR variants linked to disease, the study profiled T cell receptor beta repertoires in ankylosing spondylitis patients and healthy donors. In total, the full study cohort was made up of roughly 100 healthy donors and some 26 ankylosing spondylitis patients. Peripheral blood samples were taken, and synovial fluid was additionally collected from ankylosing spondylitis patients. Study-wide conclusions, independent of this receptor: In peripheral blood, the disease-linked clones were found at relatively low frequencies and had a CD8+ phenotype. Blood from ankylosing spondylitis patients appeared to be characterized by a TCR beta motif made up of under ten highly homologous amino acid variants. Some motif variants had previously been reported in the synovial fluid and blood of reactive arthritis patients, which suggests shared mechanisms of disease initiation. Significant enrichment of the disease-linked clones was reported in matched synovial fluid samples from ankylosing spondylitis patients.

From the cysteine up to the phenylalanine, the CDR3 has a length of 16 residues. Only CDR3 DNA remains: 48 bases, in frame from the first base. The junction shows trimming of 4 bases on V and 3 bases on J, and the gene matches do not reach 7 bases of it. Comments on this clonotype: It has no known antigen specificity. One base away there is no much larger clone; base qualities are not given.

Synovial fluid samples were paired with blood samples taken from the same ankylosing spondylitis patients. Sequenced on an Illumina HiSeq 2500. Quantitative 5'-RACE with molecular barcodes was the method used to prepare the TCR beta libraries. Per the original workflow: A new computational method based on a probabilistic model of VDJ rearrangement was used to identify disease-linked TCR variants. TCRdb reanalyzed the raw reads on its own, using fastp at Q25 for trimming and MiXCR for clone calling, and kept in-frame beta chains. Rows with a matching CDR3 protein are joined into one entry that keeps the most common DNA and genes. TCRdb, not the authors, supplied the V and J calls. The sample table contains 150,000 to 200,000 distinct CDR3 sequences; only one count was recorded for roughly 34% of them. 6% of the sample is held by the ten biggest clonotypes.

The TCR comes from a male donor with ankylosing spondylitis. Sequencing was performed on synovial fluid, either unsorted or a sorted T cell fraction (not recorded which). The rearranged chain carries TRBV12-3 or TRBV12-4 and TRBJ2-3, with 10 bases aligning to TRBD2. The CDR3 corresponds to CASSSPSGGATDTQYF. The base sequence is TGTGCCAGCAGTTCCCCAAGCGGGGGGGCGACAGATACGCAGTATTTT.